A selection of T cell receptor beta chains follows, all from one sample in a study of cytomegalovirus exposure and HLA in healthy donors. Libraries were prepared by immunoSEQ multiplex PCR; TCRdb keeps only in-frame clonotypes and omits some of them. The sample has about 230,000 clones; approximately 90% are singletons. Sequencing used PBMCs. The source is a woman under 30 in good health and CMV-seronegative. The CDR3 runs from the conserved cysteine through the conserved F or W. The D gene is left open where the match is weak. Clone size, where shown, is once, few, many, or a class for clones that have expanded.

-	TRBV4-2	TRBJ1-3	-	CASSPFTRAPASGNTIYF	TGTGCCAGCAGCCCATTCACGCGGGCCCCGGCCTCTGGAAACACCATATATTTT
-	TRBV11-3	TRBJ2-7	-	CASSLDQGWGKGFYEQYF	TGTGCCAGCAGCTTAGATCAGGGTTGGGGAAAGGGGTTTTACGAGCAGTACTTC
-	TRBV9	TRBJ1-5	-	CASSVGGPNQPQHF	TGTGCCAGCAGCGTAGGCGGCCCCAATCAGCCCCAGCATTTT
-	TRBV7-8	TRBJ1-1	-	CASSLARSMNTEAFF	TGTGCCAGCAGCTTAGCGCGGAGCATGAACACTGAAGCTTTCTTT
-	TRBV5-4	TRBJ1-1	-	CASSLAFGGRGTEAFF	TGTGCCAGCAGCTTGGCCTTTGGGGGGAGGGGCACTGAAGCTTTCTTT
TRBD1	TRBV2	TRBJ2-1	-	CASSEVGTGPSDEQFF	TGTGCCAGCAGTGAAGTCGGGACAGGACCGTCCGATGAGCAGTTCTTC
-	TRBV7-8	TRBJ2-2	-	CASSLNRAPTGELFF	TGTGCCAGCAGCTTAAACAGGGCTCCCACCGGGGAGCTGTTTTTT
-	TRBV10-3	TRBJ1-3	-	CATKDRSSGNTIYF	TGTGCCACCAAAGACAGGAGCTCTGGAAACACCATATATTTT
-	TRBV7-6	TRBJ2-5	-	CASSLNPEGETQYF	TGTGCCAGCAGCTTAAACCCGGAGGGGGAGACCCAGTACTTC
-	TRBV4-3	TRBJ2-7	few	CASSQDRSASPYEQYF	TGCGCCAGCAGCCAAGATCGCAGCGCCAGTCCCTACGAGCAGTACTTC
-	TRBV5-1	TRBJ2-3	-	CASSPRGPTDTQYF	TGCGCCAGCAGCCCGCGGGGGCCCACAGATACGCAGTATTTT
TRBD2	TRBV27	TRBJ2-1	-	CASSLGGVPYNEQFF	TGTGCCAGCAGTTTAGGGGGGGTCCCCTACAATGAGCAGTTCTTC
-	TRBV7-6	TRBJ2-7	-	CASSLVHLGEQYF	TGTGCCAGCAGCCTCGTCCACCTCGGCGAGCAGTACTTC
TRBD2	TRBV7-4	TRBJ2-3	-	CASSLVPGLRTDTQYF	TGTGCCAGCAGCTTAGTACCGGGACTAAGGACAGATACGCAGTATTTT
-	TRBV6-5	TRBJ1-1	-	CASSNPLRRNTEAFF	TGTGCCAGCAGTAATCCCCTTCGTAGGAACACTGAAGCTTTCTTT
-	TRBV7-8	TRBJ2-7	-	CASSFFSWNEQYF	TGTGCCAGCAGCTTTTTTAGCTGGAACGAGCAGTACTTC
-	TRBV7-2	TRBJ2-5	-	CASSPKQGTQYF	TGTGCCAGCAGCCCGAAACAGGGGACCCAGTACTTC
-	TRBV7-2	TRBJ1-4	-	CASSPGGGYEKLFF	TGTGCCAGCAGCCCGGGGGGTGGATATGAAAAACTGTTTTTT
TRBD2	TRBV27	TRBJ2-7	-	CASSSSGGTLSFEQYF	TGTGCCAGCAGTTCTAGCGGGGGGACTCTCTCCTTCGAGCAGTACTTC
-	TRBV29-1	TRBJ1-2	-	CSVEDRSGSNYGYTF	TGCAGCGTTGAAGATCGATCAGGTTCTAACTATGGCTACACCTTC
TRBD1	TRBV7-9	TRBJ1-4	once	CASSSAADRTATNEKLFF	TGTGCCAGCAGCTCGGCGGCGGACAGGACCGCAACTAATGAAAAACTGTTTTTT
TRBD2	TRBV4-3	TRBJ2-7	once	CASSPKGGPGEQYF	TGCGCCAGCAGCCCCAAGGGAGGGCCGGGCGAGCAGTACTTC
-	TRBV6-5	TRBJ2-5	-	CASSYGPGTQYF	TGTGCCAGCAGTTACGGCCCGGGGACCCAGTACTTC
TRBD1	TRBV19	TRBJ2-2	few	CASTIGTGGNTGELFF	TGTGCCAGTACCATTGGGACAGGGGGTAACACCGGGGAGCTGTTTTTT
-	TRBV6-5	TRBJ1-1	-	CATLLAAEAFF	TGTGCCACCTTATTAGCGGCTGAAGCTTTCTTT
TRBD1	TRBV2	TRBJ1-1	once	CASSYDRANTEAFF	TGTGCCAGCAGTTATGACAGGGCGAACACTGAAGCTTTCTTT
TRBD1	TRBV5-1	TRBJ2-3	once	CASSGDSTYTDTQYF	TGCGCCAGCAGTGGGGACAGTACATACACAGATACGCAGTATTTT
TRBD1	TRBV5-1	TRBJ2-4	once	CASSPETGAKNIQYF	TGCGCCAGCAGCCCCGAAACAGGGGCTAAAAACATTCAGTACTTC
TRBD2	TRBV6-4	TRBJ2-1	once	CASSDSGLADYNEQFF	TGTGCCAGCAGTGACTCGGGACTAGCGGATTACAATGAGCAGTTCTTC
TRBD2	TRBV7-8	TRBJ2-7	-	CASSYPPTSGRRKGQYF	TGTGCCAGCAGCTATCCACCGACTAGCGGGCGAAGAAAGGGGCAGTACTTC
TRBD1	TRBV29-1	TRBJ2-7	-	CSARAPGQGTEQYF	TGCAGCGCCAGGGCTCCGGGACAGGGGACCGAGCAGTACTTC
-	TRBV25-1	TRBJ2-7	-	CASSEFKGTALGEQYF	TGTGCCAGCAGTGAATTTAAGGGGACTGCATTGGGCGAGCAGTACTTC
TRBD1	TRBV7-2	TRBJ1-6	-	CASSLRFRGQGISALHF	TGTGCCAGCAGCTTAAGGTTTAGGGGACAGGGAATTTCGGCCCTCCACTTT
TRBD2	TRBV6-5	TRBJ2-7	-	CASSLSGTRSYEQYF	TGTGCCAGCAGTTTATCCGGGACTAGGTCCTACGAGCAGTACTTC
TRBD2	TRBV2	TRBJ2-3	-	CASSEATSRTDTQYF	TGTGCCAGCAGTGAAGCGACTAGCCGAACAGATACGCAGTATTTT
TRBD1	TRBV5-4	TRBJ1-6	-	CASSLEGGTGRNSPLHF	TGTGCCAGCAGCTTGGAGGGCGGGACAGGGCGTAATTCACCCCTCCACTTC
TRBD1	TRBV5-1	TRBJ2-7	-	CASSPGDRVFSYEQYF	TGCGCCAGCAGCCCAGGTGACAGGGTTTTTTCCTACGAGCAGTACTTC
-	TRBV18	TRBJ1-5	-	CASSTGGVQPQHF	TGTGCCAGCTCTACAGGTGGAGTTCAGCCCCAGCATTTT
TRBD1	TRBV7-8	TRBJ1-1	-	CASSLTRGRAEAFF	TGTGCCAGCAGTTTGACCAGGGGGCGGGCTGAAGCTTTCTTT
-	TRBV9	TRBJ1-6	-	CASSVGTRGVSPLHF	TGTGCCAGCAGCGTGGGGACTCGGGGGGTATCACCCCTCCACTTT
TRBD1	TRBV7-2	TRBJ2-7	few	CASSSRDSAYEQYF	TGTGCCAGCAGCTCCCGGGACAGCGCCTACGAGCAGTACTTC